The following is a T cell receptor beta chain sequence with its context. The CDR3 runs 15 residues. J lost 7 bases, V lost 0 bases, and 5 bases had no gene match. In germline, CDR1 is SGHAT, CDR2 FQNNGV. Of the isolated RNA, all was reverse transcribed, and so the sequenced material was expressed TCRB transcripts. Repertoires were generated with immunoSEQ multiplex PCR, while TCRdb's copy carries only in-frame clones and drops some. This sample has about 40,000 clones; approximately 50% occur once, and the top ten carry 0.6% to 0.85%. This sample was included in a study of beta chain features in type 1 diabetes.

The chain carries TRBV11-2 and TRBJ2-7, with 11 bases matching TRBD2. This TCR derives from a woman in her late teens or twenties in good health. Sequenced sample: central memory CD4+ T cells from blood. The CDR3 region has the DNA TGTGCCAGCAGCTTAGAGGGACTAGCGGCCAGAGAGCAGTACTTC. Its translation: CASSLEGLAAREQYF. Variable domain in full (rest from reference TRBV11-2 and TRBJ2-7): EAGVAQSPRYKIIEKRQSVAFWCNPISGHATLYWYQQILGQGPKLLIQFQNNGVVDDSQLPKDRFSAERLKGVDSTLKIQPAKLEDSAVYLCASSLEGLAAREQYFGPGTRLTVT.